This entry is about one TCR beta chain. Per the germline V gene, CDR1 is KGHSH and CDR2 is LQKENI. There are 14 residues in the CDR3. With 2 bases removed from V and 1 base from J, the gap between germline ends came to 9 bases. This entry belongs to a study of blood T cell repertoires in COVID-19. For the study at large: Sites in the United States, Italy and Spain provided acute and convalescent COVID-19 samples. The cDNA or gDNA used as material had been derived from T cells, B-cell-depleted T cells, or PBMCs.

As processed by the authors: Reference gene primer amplification in the assay estimated nucleated cell counts. Only in-frame clones appear in the TCRdb table, and some are missing; sequencing was by immunoSEQ multiplex PCR. The V and J calls and clone size come from that table; D and trimming were worked out from the DNA. The sample includes about 49,000 clones, 85% to 90% of them seen just once. V gene TRBV18 combines with J gene TRBJ2-7; tentatively, D is TRBD1 (5 bases). This sequence was found in a human donor in a cohort sampled during active COVID-19. Specimen: peripheral blood. CDR3 sequence reads: CASSPGAGSYEQYF. CDR3 nucleotide sequence: TGTGCCAGCTCACCAGGGGCTGGGTCCTACGAGCAGTACTTC.